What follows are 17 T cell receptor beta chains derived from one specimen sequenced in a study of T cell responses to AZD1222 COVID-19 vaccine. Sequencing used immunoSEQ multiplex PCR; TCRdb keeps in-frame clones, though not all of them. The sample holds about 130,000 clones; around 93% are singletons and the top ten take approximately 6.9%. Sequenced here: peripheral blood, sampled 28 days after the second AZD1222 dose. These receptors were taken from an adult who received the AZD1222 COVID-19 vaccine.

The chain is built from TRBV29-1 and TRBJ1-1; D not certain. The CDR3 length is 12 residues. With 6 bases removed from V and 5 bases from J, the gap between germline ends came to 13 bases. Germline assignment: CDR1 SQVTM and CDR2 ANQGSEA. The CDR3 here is CSVKWSGTEAFF. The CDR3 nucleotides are TGCAGCGTCAAGTGGTCTGGGACTGAAGCTTTCTTT.

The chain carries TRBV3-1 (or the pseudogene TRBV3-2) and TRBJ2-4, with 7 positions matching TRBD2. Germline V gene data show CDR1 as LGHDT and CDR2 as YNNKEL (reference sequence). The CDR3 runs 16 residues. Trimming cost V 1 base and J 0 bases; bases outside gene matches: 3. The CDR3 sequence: CASSQGLAVAKNIQYF. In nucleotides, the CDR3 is TGTGCCAGCAGCCAAGGGCTAGCGGTAGCCAAAAACATTCAGTACTTC.

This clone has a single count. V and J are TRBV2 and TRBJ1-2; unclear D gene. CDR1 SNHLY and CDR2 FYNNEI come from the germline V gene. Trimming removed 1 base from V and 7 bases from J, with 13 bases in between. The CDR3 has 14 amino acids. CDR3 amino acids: CASSEEHGRLGYTF. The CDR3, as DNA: TGTGCCAGCAGTGAAGAGCATGGCAGACTTGGCTACACCTTC. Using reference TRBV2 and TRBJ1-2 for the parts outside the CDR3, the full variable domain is EPEVTQTPSHQVTQMGQEVILRCVPISNHLYFYWYRQILGQKVEFLVSFYNNEISEKSEIFDDQFSVERPDGSNFTLKIRSTKLEDSAMYFCASSEEHGRLGYTFGSGTRLTVV.

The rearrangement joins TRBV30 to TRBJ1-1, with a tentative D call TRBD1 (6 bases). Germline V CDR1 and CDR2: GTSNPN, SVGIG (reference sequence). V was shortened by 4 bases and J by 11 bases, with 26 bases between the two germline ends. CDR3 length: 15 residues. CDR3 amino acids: CAWKDGGGGVTRAFF. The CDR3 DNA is TGTGCCTGGAAGGATGGTGGCGGGGGCGTCACCCGCGCTTTCTTT.

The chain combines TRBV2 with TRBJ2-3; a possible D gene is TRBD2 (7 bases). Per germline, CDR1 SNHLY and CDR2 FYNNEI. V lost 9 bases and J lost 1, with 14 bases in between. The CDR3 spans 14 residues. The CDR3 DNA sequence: TGTGCCAGTTGGGGGGGGGCTGGCACAGATACGCAGTATTTT. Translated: CASWGGAGTDTQYF.

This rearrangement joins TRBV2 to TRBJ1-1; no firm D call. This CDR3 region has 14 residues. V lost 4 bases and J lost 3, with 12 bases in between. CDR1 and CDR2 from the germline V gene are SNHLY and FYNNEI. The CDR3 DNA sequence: TGTGCCAGCAGTGGCAGTACTTATTACACTGAAGCTTTCTTT. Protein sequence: CASSGSTYYTEAFF.

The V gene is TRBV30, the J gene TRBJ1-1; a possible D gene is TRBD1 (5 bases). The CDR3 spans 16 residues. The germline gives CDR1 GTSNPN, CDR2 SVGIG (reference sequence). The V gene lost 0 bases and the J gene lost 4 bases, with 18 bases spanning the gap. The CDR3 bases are TGTGCCTGGAGTGTACCCGGGCGCTATCAGGGCACTGAAGCTTTCTTT. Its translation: CAWSVPGRYQGTEAFF.

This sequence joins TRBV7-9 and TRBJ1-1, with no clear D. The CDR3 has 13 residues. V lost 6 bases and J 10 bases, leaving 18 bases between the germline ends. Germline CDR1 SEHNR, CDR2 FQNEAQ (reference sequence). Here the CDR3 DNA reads TGTGCCAGCAGACCTGACTCCCCCCGGGGAGCTTTCTTT. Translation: CASRPDSPRGAFF.

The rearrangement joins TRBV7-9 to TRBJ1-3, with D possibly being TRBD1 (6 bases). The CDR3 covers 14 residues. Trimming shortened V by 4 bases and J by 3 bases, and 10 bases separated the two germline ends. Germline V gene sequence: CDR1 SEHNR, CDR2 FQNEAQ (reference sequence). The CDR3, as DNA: TGTGCCAGCAGCTCACAGGGAGGTGGAAACACCATATATTTT. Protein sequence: CASSSQGGGNTIYF.

This CDR3 is CASRNPRGGAYGYTF. CDR3 in DNA: TGTGCCAGCAGGAACCCCCGGGGGGGGGCCTATGGCTACACCTTC. This chain uses TRBV28 with TRBJ1-2; perhaps TRBD1 as D (6 bases). This CDR3 region has 15 residues. V was pared by 6 bases and J by 4 bases, with 18 bases between. Germline V gene sequence: CDR1 MDHEN, CDR2 SYDVKM.

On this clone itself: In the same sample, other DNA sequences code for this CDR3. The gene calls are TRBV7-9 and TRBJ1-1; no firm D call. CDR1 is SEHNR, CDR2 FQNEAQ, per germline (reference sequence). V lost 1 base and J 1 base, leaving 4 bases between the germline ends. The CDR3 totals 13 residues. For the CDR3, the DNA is TGTGCCAGCAGCTTAGTTGAGAACACTGAAGCTTTCTTT. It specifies CASSLVENTEAFF. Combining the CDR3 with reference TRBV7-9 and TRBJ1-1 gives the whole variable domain DTGVSQNPRHKITKRGQNVTFRCDPISEHNRLYWYRQTLGQGPEFLTYFQNEAQLEKSRLLSDRFSAERPKGSFSTLEIQRTEQGDSAMYLCASSLVENTEAFFGQGTRLTVV.

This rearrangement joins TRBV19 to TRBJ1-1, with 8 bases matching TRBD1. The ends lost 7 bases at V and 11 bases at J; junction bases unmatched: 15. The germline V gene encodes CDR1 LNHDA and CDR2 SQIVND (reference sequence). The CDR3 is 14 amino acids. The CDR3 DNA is TGTGCCAGTAACCCAGTTGGATGGGGACAGGAGGCTTTCTTT. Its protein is CASNPVGWGQEAFF.

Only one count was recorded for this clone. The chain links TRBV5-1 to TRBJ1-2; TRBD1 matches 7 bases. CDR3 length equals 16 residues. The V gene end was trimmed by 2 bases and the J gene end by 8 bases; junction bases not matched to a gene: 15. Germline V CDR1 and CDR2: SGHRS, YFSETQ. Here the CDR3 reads CASSFGRGVPGVGYTF. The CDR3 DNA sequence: TGCGCCAGCAGCTTCGGCAGGGGGGTCCCCGGAGTGGGCTACACCTTC.

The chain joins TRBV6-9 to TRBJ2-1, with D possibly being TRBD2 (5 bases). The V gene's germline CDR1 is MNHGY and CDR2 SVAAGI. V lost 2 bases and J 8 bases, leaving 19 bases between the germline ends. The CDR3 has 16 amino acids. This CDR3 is CASSYRSWGVDDEQFF. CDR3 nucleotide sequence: TGTGCCAGCAGTTATCGCTCTTGGGGAGTCGACGATGAGCAGTTCTTC.

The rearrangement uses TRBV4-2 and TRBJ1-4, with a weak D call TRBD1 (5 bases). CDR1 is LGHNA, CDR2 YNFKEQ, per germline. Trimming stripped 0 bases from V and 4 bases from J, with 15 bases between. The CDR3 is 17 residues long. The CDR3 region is CASSQEKARGYNEKLFF. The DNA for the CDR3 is TGTGCCAGCAGCCAAGAAAAGGCACGGGGGTATAATGAAAAACTGTTTTTT.

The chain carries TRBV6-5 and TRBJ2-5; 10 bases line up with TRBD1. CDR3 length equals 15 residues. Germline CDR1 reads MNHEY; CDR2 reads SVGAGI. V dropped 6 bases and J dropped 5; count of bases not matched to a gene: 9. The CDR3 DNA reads TGTGCCAGCAGCAAAAGACAGGGGGCAGGGGAGACCCAGTACTTC. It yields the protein CASSKRQGAGETQYF.

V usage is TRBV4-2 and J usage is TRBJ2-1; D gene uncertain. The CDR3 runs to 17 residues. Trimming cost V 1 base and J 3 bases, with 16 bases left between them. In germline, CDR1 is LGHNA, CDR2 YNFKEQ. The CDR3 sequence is CASSQAQVTSNYNEQFF. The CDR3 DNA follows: TGTGCCAGCAGCCAAGCGCAAGTGACATCCAACTACAATGAGCAGTTCTTC.